This T cell receptor (beta chain) was profiled in a study of T cells after posttransplantation cyclophosphamide. Study-level results: After PTCy, TRB diversity resembled that of CNI/methotrexate controls. Blood and skin or GI T cell repertoires showed limited TRB overlap. Later post-transplant blood repertoires were often dominated by donor CD8+ memory clones.

The germline V gene encodes CDR1 SGHNT and CDR2 YYREEE (reference sequence). CDR3 length equals 12 residues. Between the trimmed V and J ends, which lost 9 bases and 2 bases, there was a span of 11 bases. Repertoires were generated with immunoSEQ multiplex PCR, while TCRdb's copy carries only in-frame clones and drops some. Here the sample spans tens of thousands of clones, less than 95% being singletons. As concerns this clone: What it binds is unknown.

Busulfan-fludarabine conditioning, marrow transplant, and cyclophosphamide on days +3 and +4 were administered. The source material was PBMCs, sampled around 67 days after allogeneic stem cell transplant with posttransplant cyclophosphamide. The TCR comes from a male patient between 60 and 69 years old who received an allogeneic stem cell transplant from a related donor and was CMV-positive. Some T cells may have originated in the graft donor. The chain joins TRBV5-4 to TRBJ1-2, with D unclear. The CDR3 bases are TGTGCCACCAATACACCAAACTATGGCTACACCTTC. Translation: CATNTPNYGYTF.